This paragraph covers one T cell receptor (beta chain) sequence. In germline, CDR1 is SGDLS, CDR2 YYNGEE. V was pared by 3 bases and J by 2 bases, with 7 bases of the junction left unmatched. The CDR3 spans 17 residues. The sample belongs to a study of blood T cell repertoires in COVID-19. Study at large: PBMCs, B-cell-depleted T cells, or T cells were the source of the cDNA or gDNA that made up the material.

The authors' processing: Scientists estimated how many nucleated cells there were by amplifying reference gene primers. Sequenced by immunoSEQ multiplex PCR; TCRdb stores in-frame clones only, minus some. From that table come the V and J calls and clone size; the DNA was used to work out D and trimming. The sample consists of roughly 270,000 clones, approximately 78% of them appearing once. The source of this sequence is a man between 35 and 55 years old who had been exposed to COVID-19. The chain employs TRBV9 and TRBJ2-7; 14 positions agree with TRBD2. Sequenced material: PBMCs or T cells enriched from blood (not recorded which). The CDR3 bases are TGTGCCAGCAGCGGAGGACTAGCGGGAGGAGGGACCTACGAGCAGTACTTC. This sequence encodes CASSGGLAGGGTYEQYF. The variable domain in full, completed from reference TRBV9 and TRBJ2-7, reads DSGVTQTPKHLITATGQRVTLRCSPRSGDLSVYWYQQSLDQGLQFLIQYYNGEERAKGNILERFSAQQFPDLHSELNLSSLELGDSALYFCASSGGLAGGGTYEQYFGPGTRLTVT.